The 32 T cell receptor beta chains in this list originate from one sample, sequenced in a study of shared clonotypes between healthy human individuals. Profiled with immunoSEQ multiplex PCR; TCRdb holds only in-frame clones, not every one. The table lists a few million clones, roughly nine tenths of them singletons. Sequencing used naive CD4+ T cells sorted from blood. The subset denotes: CD45RA+ positively selected. These receptors were obtained from a man aged 18 to 29 in good health.

The chain has TRBV5-1 and TRBJ1-1, with unresolved D. CDR3 length equals 13 residues. Germline loops: CDR1 SGHRS, CDR2 YFSETQ. V gave up 4 bases and J gave up 8 bases, with 15 bases separating them. CDR3 sequence (DNA): TGCGCCAGCAGCCCCGACCCGGCAGGAGAAGCTTTCTTT. It codes for CASSPDPAGEAFF.

The genes are TRBV15 and TRBJ2-2, with D possibly being TRBD1 or TRBD2 (5 bases each). The V end was cut by 8 bases, the J end by 2 bases, with 15 bases between. Germline-derived CDR1 and CDR2 are LNHNV and YYDKDF (reference sequence). There are 15 residues in the CDR3. For the CDR3, the DNA is TGTGCCACCGACTCCGGGACGCCAAACACCGGGGAGCTGTTTTTT. As protein: CATDSGTPNTGELFF.

The chain has TRBV6-1 and TRBJ1-5, with a possible D match to TRBD1 (5 bases). Per germline, CDR1 MNHNS and CDR2 SASEGT. The V and J ends lost 2 bases and 6 bases respectively, with 17 bases between them. The CDR3 runs 16 residues. The CDR3 loop reads CASSEMRGRLGQPQHF. The CDR3 DNA sequence: TGTGCCAGCAGTGAAATGAGGGGCCGGTTGGGTCAGCCCCAGCATTTT.

This clone occurred once. The chain couples TRBV30 to TRBJ1-2; TRBD1 matches at 8 bases. CDR1 is GTSNPN and CDR2 is SVGIG in the germline V gene (reference sequence). The ends lost 3 bases at V and 7 bases at J; junction bases unmatched: 10. CDR3 length equals 14 residues. CDR3 loop: CAWSRGQGGSGYTF. The DNA of the CDR3 is TGTGCCTGGAGCAGAGGACAGGGAGGATCTGGCTACACCTTC.

J is TRBJ1-1 and V is TRBV6-1; D not certain. The germline CDR1 and CDR2 sequences are MNHNS and SASEGT. The germline V and J ends were trimmed by 1 base and 7 bases, with 10 bases remaining between them. The CDR3 sequence is 13 residues long. The CDR3 spells CASSEEIYSEAFF. CDR3 DNA: TGTGCCAGCAGTGAAGAGATCTACAGTGAAGCTTTCTTT.

This chain links TRBV11-3 with TRBJ1-1, with TRBD1 matching 8 bases. This CDR3 contains 13 residues. Germline assignment: CDR1 SGHNT and CDR2 YENEEA. Losses at the gene ends were 7 bases for V and 7 bases for J; bases not matched to a gene: 8. The CDR3 DNA is TGTGCCAGCAAGACTACAGGGGGGAGTGAAGCTTTCTTT. As protein: CASKTTGGSEAFF. Variable domain in full (rest from reference TRBV11-3 and TRBJ1-1): EAGVVQSPRYKIIEKKQPVAFWCNPISGHNTLYWYLQNLGQGPELLIRYENEEAVDDSQLPKDRFSAERLKGVDSTLKIQPAELGDSAVYLCASKTTGGSEAFFGQGTRLTVV.

This clone was seen only once. Other nucleotide sequences in the sample specify the same CDR3. J is TRBJ2-7 and V is TRBV7-2; 8 bases agree with TRBD2. The junction had 3 bases not matched to a gene; V was cut back by 3 bases and J by 2 bases. Germline CDR1 SGHTA, CDR2 FQGNSA. The CDR3 has 14 residues. DNA for the CDR3: TGTGCCAGCAGCTTTGCGGGGGGACCCTACGAGCAGTACTTC. Its protein product is CASSFAGGPYEQYF.

The gene calls are TRBV7-9 and TRBJ1-4, with D tentatively TRBD1 (5 bases). Trimming stripped 0 bases from V and 8 bases from J, with 16 bases between. This CDR3 is 16 amino acids long. Germline V gene sequence: CDR1 SEHNR, CDR2 FQNEAQ (reference sequence). The CDR3: CASSLAQAGPKEKLFF. As DNA, the CDR3 is TGTGCCAGCAGCTTAGCTCAGGCGGGGCCGAAGGAAAAACTGTTTTTT.

The sample holds a few counts of this clone. Other DNA sequences in the sample encode the same CDR3. This rearrangement joins TRBV5-1 to TRBJ1-3; no reliable D call. This CDR3 contains 14 residues. V lost 4 bases and J 0 bases, leaving 8 bases between the germline ends. CDR1 and CDR2 (germline): SGHRS, YFSETQ. As DNA, the CDR3 is TGCGCCAGCAGCGGAGGGAGCTCTGGAAACACCATATATTTT. Its protein is CASSGGSSGNTIYF. The full variable domain, rest sourced from reference TRBV5-1 and TRBJ1-3, is KAGVTQTPRYLIKTRGQQVTLSCSPISGHRSVSWYQQTPGQGLQFLFEYFSETQRNKGNFPGRFSGRQFSNSRSEMNVSTLELGDSALYLCASSGGSSGNTIYFGEGSWLTVV.

With respect to this clone: The identical CDR3 is also encoded by other nucleotide sequences in the sample. V usage is TRBV6-6 and J usage is TRBJ2-2; tentatively, D is TRBD1 (5 bases). Germline CDR1 is MNHNY and CDR2 is SVGAGI (reference sequence). The length of the CDR3 is 15 residues. V dropped 0 bases and J dropped 6 bases, with 11 bases sitting between them. CDR3 bases: TGTGCCAGCAGTTACTCGGGGCAGGGATCCGGGGAGCTGTTTTTT. Amino acid sequence: CASSYSGQGSGELFF.

V gene TRBV5-4 combines with J gene TRBJ2-1; TRBD1 might be the D (5 bases). This CDR3 is built from 16 residues. Germline V CDR1 and CDR2: SGHNT, YYREEE (reference sequence). With 4 bases removed from V and 2 bases from J, the gap between germline ends came to 16 bases. DNA for the CDR3: TGTGCCAGCAGCGTAGGACGCTTAGGGGCCTACAATGAGCAGTTCTTC. It is translated as CASSVGRLGAYNEQFF. Using reference TRBV5-4 and TRBJ2-1 for the parts outside the CDR3, the full variable domain is ETGVTQSPTHLIKTRGQQVTLRCSSQSGHNTVSWYQQALGQGPQFIFQYYREEENGRGNFPPRFSGLQFPNYSSELNVNALELDDSALYLCASSVGRLGAYNEQFFGPGTRLTVL.

The chain joins TRBV9 to TRBJ1-1, with TRBD1 identical over 7 bases. V dropped 3 bases and J dropped 4; count of bases not matched to a gene: 9. The CDR3 runs 15 residues. Germline CDR1 is SGDLS and CDR2 is YYNGEE. The CDR3 DNA follows: TGTGCCAGCAGCGCCTCAGGGGGGTTCAGCACTGAAGCTTTCTTT. Amino acid sequence: CASSASGGFSTEAFF.

The CDR3 DNA reads TGCGCCAGCAGCCAAGGGACAGGGCCGCAAACCCTGTTTTTT. It yields the protein CASSQGTGPQTLFF. This sequence joins TRBV5-1 and TRBJ2-2, with 9 positions matching TRBD1. Germline lookup yields CDR1 SGHRS and CDR2 YFSETQ. This CDR3 is 14 amino acids long. After removal of 4 bases from V and 14 bases from J, the junction contained 12 bases not matched to a gene.

V is TRBV2 and J is TRBJ1-2; perhaps TRBD1 as D (6 bases). This CDR3 spans 15 amino acids. Trimming left V 8 bases short and J 5 bases short, with 21 bases between. The germline gives CDR1 SNHLY, CDR2 FYNNEI. The CDR3 is CASSRTGGLGYGYTF. The DNA for the CDR3 is TGTGCCAGCTCGAGAACCGGGGGGCTTGGGTATGGCTACACCTTC. Supplemented by reference TRBV2 and TRBJ1-2, the full variable domain reads EPEVTQTPSHQVTQMGQEVILRCVPISNHLYFYWYRQILGQKVEFLVSFYNNEISEKSEIFDDQFSVERPDGSNFTLKIRSTKLEDSAMYFCASSRTGGLGYGYTFGSGTRLTVV.

J is TRBJ1-2 and V is TRBV6-5, with unresolved D. Germline CDR1 reads MNHEY; CDR2 reads SVGAGI. The germline V and J ends were trimmed by 5 bases and 5 bases, with 9 bases remaining between them. The CDR3 is 12 residues long. CDR3 region: CASSPRGYGYTF. CDR3 bases: TGTGCCAGCAGTCCCCGTGGGTATGGCTACACCTTC.

The V and J genes are TRBV15 and TRBJ1-6, with 8 bases lining up with TRBD1. This CDR3 region has 15 residues. CDR1 is LNHNV, CDR2 YYDKDF, per germline (reference sequence). The V gene end was trimmed by 0 bases and the J gene end by 8 bases; junction bases not matched to a gene: 3. In DNA form, the CDR3 reads TGTGCCACCAGCAGAGAGGACAGGGACGATTCACCCCTCCACTTT. Residues: CATSREDRDDSPLHF.

The V gene is TRBV6-5, the J gene TRBJ1-2; the D gene is possibly TRBD1 (6 bases). CDR1 MNHEY and CDR2 SVGAGI come from the germline V gene. This CDR3 has 15 amino acids. V lost 2 bases to trimming and J lost 6 bases, with 16 bases between them. The chain's CDR3 is CASSYLQGHRDGYTF. Written as DNA, the CDR3 is TGTGCCAGCAGTTACCTCCAGGGCCACAGGGATGGCTACACCTTC.

The rearrangement links TRBV5-6 to TRBJ2-7; TRBD1 matches at 7 bases. Germline V gene lookup returns CDR1 SGHDT and CDR2 YYEEEE. Losses at the gene ends were 0 bases for V and 4 bases for J; bases not matched to a gene: 4. The CDR3 totals 14 residues. The CDR3 nucleotides read TGTGCCAGCAGCTTGGTACAGGGGAAGTACGAGCAGTACTTC. This codes for CASSLVQGKYEQYF.

With respect to this clone: The sample contains more than one DNA sequence encoding this CDR3. The chain is built from TRBV7-2 and TRBJ1-3; D is uncertain. Germline values: CDR1 SGHTA, CDR2 FQGNSA. This CDR3 comprises 12 residues. Trimming left V 1 base short and J 4 bases short, with 2 bases between. This CDR3 is CASSLGGNTIYF. CDR3 nucleotides: TGTGCCAGCAGCTTAGGGGGAAACACCATATATTTT.

This chain connects TRBV5-6 to TRBJ1-5; 7 bases line up with TRBD1. The V gene end was trimmed by 0 bases and the J gene end by 5 bases; junction bases not matched to a gene: 5. The CDR3 has 15 residues. The germline V gene has CDR1 SGHDT and CDR2 YYEEEE. The CDR3 here is CASSLGQGQYQPQHF. The CDR3, as DNA: TGTGCCAGCAGCTTGGGCCAGGGACAGTATCAGCCCCAGCATTTT.

This chain links TRBV6-6 with TRBJ1-4; D gene ambiguous. Germline CDR1 MNHNY, CDR2 SVGAGI (reference sequence). The V end was cut by 7 bases, the J end by 7 bases, with 16 bases between. The CDR3 is 14 residues long. CDR3 loop: CASTSTSQSEKLFF. CDR3 DNA: TGTGCCAGCACCTCGACTTCCCAGTCTGAAAAACTGTTTTTT.

The J gene is TRBJ2-2, the V gene TRBV2, with 7 bases matching TRBD2. In germline, CDR1 is SNHLY, CDR2 FYNNEI. There are 15 residues in the CDR3. V dropped 2 bases and J dropped 4; count of bases not matched to a gene: 4. The CDR3 sequence is CASSELGRGTGELFF. For the CDR3, the DNA is TGTGCCAGCAGTGAATTAGGGAGGGGCACCGGGGAGCTGTTTTTT.

J is TRBJ2-7 and V is TRBV4-3; a weak D match, TRBD1 (5 bases). CDR3 length equals 14 residues. Germline CDR1 LGHNA, CDR2 YSLEER. Trimming pared 3 bases from V and 3 bases from J, leaving 12 bases between. The CDR3 sequence: CASSQGPGVYEQYF. The CDR3 nucleotides read TGCGCCAGCAGCCAGGGGCCGGGCGTCTACGAGCAGTACTTC.

The gene calls are TRBV10-1 and TRBJ2-1; 9 positions match TRBD2. With V trimmed by 2 bases and J by 6 bases, 17 bases remained unmatched. Per the germline V gene, CDR1 is WNHNN and CDR2 is SYGVQD (reference sequence). This CDR3 is built from 19 residues. The CDR3 DNA reads as TGCGCCAGCAGTGAGGGACTGGGACCATATAGCGGGAGTCGCAATGAGCAGTTCTTC. The encoded protein is CASSEGLGPYSGSRNEQFF.

This chain connects TRBV30 to TRBJ1-1, with no clear D. V gave up 5 bases and J gave up 1 base, with 8 bases separating them. Germline V CDR1 and CDR2: GTSNPN, SVGIG (reference sequence). CDR3 length: 12 amino acids. CDR3: CAWGRTNTEAFF. CDR3 DNA sequence: TGTGCCTGGGGCAGGACGAACACTGAAGCTTTCTTT.

The chain links TRBV7-9 to TRBJ2-7, with D perhaps matching TRBD1 (6 bases). Germline V gene data show CDR1 as SEHNR and CDR2 as FQNEAQ (reference sequence). CDR3 length: 14 amino acids. V was cut by 5 bases and J by 3 bases, with 14 bases left in between. CDR3 protein: CASSPDGQNYEQYF. The DNA of the CDR3 is TGTGCCAGCAGCCCAGACGGACAGAACTACGAGCAGTACTTC.

This clone was recorded only once. At one of its ends the junction is not consistent with the germline gene, which may arise from a read error. The rearrangement uses TRBV6-6 and TRBJ2-4; 10 bases match TRBD2. This CDR3 has 12 amino acids. Germline V gene lookup returns CDR1 MNHNY and CDR2 SVGAGI (reference sequence). This CDR3 is CASSYPSGSGVF. CDR3 nucleotides: TGTGCCAGCAGTTACCCTAGCGGGAGTGGGGTCTTC.

A word on this clone: Distinct nucleotide sequences in the sample also encode this CDR3. This sequence joins TRBV7-9 and TRBJ1-4; D unclear. CDR3 size: 15 residues. Trimming took off 1 base at V and 0 bases at J, with 6 bases between the two ends. The germline CDR1 and CDR2 sequences are SEHNR and FQNEAQ (reference sequence). The CDR3 DNA reads as TGTGCCAGCAGCTTAGATGGTACAACTAATGAAAAACTGTTTTTT. Protein sequence: CASSLDGTTNEKLFF.

This sequence joins TRBV19 and TRBJ1-5; tentative D call: TRBD1 (5 bases). The CDR3 extends over 10 amino acids. Germline values: CDR1 LNHDA, CDR2 SQIVND (reference sequence). The V and J ends lost 8 bases and 11 bases respectively, with 10 bases between them. In nucleotides, the CDR3 is TGTGCCAGTGGGGGACTGTCCCAGCATTTT. Amino acids: CASGGLSQHF.

This rearrangement joins TRBV11-2 to TRBJ2-3; D is uncertain. CDR3 length: 15 amino acids. From germline, CDR1 is SGHAT and CDR2 FQNNGV. Deletions cut 0 bases from V and 5 bases from J, with 12 bases between. The CDR3 sequence: CASSLDPNMGDTQYF. The CDR3 DNA follows: TGTGCCAGCAGCTTAGATCCCAATATGGGAGATACGCAGTATTTT.

The chain couples TRBV7-9 to TRBJ1-1; no firm D call. The CDR3 spans 14 residues. V lost 4 bases and J 7 bases, leaving 16 bases between the germline ends. In germline, CDR1 is SEHNR, CDR2 FQNEAQ (reference sequence). The CDR3 DNA follows: TGTGCCAGCAGCTCCCGGCGAGTGCGTAATGAAGCTTTCTTT. Its protein is CASSSRRVRNEAFF.

Remarks on this clone: One junction end disagrees with the germline gene, perhaps due to a read error. The chain combines TRBV28 with TRBJ2-5; TRBD2 might be the D (7 bases). The CDR3 is 12 amino acids. Germline CDR1 MDHEN, CDR2 SYDVKM. The CDR3 sequence is CASSSIRGGVDF. The CDR3 DNA reads TGTGCCAGCAGTTCAATCAGGGGAGGGGTTGACTTC. Full variable domain (missing parts from reference TRBV28 and TRBJ2-5): DVKVTQSSRYLVKRTGEKVFLECVQDMDHENMFWYRQDPGLGLRLIYFSYDVKMKEKGDIPEGYSVSREKKERFSLILESASTNQTSMYLCASSSIRGGVDFGPGTRLLVL.